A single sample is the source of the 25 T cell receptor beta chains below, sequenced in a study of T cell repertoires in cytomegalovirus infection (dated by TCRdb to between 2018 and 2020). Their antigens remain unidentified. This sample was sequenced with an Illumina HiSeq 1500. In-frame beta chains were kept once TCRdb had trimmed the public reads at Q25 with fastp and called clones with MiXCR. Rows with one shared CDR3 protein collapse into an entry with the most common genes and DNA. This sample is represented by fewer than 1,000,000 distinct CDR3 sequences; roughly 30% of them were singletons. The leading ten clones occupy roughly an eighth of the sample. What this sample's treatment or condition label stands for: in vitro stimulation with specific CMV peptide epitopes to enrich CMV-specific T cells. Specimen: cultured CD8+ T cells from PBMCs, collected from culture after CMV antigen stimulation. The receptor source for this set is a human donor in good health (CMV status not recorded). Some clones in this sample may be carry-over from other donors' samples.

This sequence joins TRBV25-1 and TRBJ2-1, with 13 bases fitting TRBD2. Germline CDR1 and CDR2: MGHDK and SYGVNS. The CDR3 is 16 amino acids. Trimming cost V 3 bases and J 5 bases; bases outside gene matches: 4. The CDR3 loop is CASSDLLAGGNNEQFF. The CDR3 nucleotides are TGTGCCAGCAGTGACCTACTAGCGGGGGGGAACAATGAGCAGTTCTTC.

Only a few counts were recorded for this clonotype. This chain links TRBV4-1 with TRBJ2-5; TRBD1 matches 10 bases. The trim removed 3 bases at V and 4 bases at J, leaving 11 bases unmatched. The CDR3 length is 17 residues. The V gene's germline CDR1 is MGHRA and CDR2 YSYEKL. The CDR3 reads CASSQRDRGGNSETQYF. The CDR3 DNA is TGCGCCAGCAGCCAGCGGGACAGGGGAGGGAATTCAGAGACCCAGTACTTC.

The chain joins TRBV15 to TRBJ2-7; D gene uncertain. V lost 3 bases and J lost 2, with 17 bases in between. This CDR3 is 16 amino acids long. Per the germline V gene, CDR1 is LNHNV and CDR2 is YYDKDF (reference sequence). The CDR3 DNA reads TGTGCCACCAGCAGGGTTACAACCCGGTGGCCCTACGAGCAGTACTTC. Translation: CATSRVTTRWPYEQYF.

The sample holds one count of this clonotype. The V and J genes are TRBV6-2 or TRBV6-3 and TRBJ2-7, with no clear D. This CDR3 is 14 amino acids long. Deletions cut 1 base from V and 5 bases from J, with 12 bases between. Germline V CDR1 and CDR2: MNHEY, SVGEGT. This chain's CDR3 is CASSYWRPLDEQYF. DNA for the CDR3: TGTGCCAGCAGTTACTGGCGCCCCCTGGACGAGCAGTACTTC.

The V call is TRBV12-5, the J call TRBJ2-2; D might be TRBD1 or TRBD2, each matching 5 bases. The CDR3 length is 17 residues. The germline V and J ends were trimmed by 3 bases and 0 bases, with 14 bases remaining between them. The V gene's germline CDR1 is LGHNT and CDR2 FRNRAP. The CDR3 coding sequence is TGTGCTAGTGGTTTAATGACGGGACGGCCGAACACCGGGGAGCTGTTTTTT. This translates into CASGLMTGRPNTGELFF.

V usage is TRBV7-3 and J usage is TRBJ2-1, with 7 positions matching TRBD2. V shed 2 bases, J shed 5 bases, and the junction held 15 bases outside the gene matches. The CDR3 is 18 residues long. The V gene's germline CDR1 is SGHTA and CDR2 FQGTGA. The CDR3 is CASSLVARGGETNNEQFF. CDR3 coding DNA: TGTGCCAGCAGCTTAGTAGCACGGGGAGGGGAAACCAACAATGAGCAGTTCTTC.

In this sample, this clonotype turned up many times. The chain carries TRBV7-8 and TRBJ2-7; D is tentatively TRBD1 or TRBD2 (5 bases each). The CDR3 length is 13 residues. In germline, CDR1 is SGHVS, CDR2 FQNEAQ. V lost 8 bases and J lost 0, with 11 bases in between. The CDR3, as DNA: TGTGCCAGCCTCGGGACCCACTCCTACGAGCAGTACTTC. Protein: CASLGTHSYEQYF.

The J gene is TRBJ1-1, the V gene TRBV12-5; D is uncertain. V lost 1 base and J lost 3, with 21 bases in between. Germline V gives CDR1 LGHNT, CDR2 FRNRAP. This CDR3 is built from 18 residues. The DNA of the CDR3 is TGTGCTAGTGGTTTGGCCCTTGATGAGACGGGAAGCGACACTGAAGCTTTCTTT. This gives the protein CASGLALDETGSDTEAFF.

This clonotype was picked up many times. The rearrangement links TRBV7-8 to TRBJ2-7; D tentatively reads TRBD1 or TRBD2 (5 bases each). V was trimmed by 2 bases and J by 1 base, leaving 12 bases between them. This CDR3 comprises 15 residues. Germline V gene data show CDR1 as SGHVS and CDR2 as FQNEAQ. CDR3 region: CASSLYGTESYEQYF. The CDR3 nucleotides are TGTGCCAGCAGCTTATACGGGACGGAATCCTACGAGCAGTACTTC.

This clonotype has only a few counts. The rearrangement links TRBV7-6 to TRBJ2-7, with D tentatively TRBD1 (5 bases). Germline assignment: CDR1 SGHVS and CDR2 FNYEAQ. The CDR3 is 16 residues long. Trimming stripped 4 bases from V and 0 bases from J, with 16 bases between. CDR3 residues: CASSYPPRQSSYEQYF. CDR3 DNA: TGTGCCAGCAGCTACCCGCCCAGACAGAGCTCCTACGAGCAGTACTTC.

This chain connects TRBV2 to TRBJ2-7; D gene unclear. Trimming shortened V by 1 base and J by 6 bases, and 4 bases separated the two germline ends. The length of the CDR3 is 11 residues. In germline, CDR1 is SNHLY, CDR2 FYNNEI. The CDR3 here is CASSEGSEQYV. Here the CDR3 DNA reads TGTGCCAGCAGTGAAGGCAGCGAGCAGTACGTC.

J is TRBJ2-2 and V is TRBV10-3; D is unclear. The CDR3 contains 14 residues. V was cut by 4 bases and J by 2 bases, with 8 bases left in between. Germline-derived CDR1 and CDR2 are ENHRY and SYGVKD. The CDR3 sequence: CAISGGRNTGELFF. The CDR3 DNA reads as TGTGCCATCAGTGGTGGCAGAAACACCGGGGAGCTGTTTTTT.

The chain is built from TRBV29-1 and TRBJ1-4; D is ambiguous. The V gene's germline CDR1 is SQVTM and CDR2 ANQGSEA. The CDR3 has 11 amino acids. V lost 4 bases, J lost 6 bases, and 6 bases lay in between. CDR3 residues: CSVGDDEKLFF. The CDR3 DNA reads TGCAGCGTTGGAGATGATGAAAAACTGTTTTTT.

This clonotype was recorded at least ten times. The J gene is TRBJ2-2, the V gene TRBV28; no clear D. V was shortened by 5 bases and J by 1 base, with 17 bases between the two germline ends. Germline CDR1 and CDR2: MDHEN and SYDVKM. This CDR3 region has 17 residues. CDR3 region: CASSPAVRLLNTGELFF. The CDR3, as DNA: TGTGCCAGCAGTCCGGCCGTTAGACTCCTGAACACCGGGGAGCTGTTTTTT.

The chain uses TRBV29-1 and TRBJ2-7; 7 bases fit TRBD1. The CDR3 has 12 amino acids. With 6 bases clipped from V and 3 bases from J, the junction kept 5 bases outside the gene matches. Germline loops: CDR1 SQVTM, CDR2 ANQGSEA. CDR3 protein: CSVVGQNYEQYF. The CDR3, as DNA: TGCAGCGTCGTGGGACAGAACTACGAGCAGTACTTC.

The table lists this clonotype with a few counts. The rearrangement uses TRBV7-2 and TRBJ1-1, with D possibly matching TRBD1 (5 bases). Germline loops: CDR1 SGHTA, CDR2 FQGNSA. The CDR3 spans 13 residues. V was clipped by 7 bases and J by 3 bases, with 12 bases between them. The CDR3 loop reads CASTPPGYTEAFF. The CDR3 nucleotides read TGTGCCAGCACCCCTCCAGGGTACACTGAAGCTTTCTTT.

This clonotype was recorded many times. The CDR3 coding sequence is TGTGCCAGCAGCTTAGGTTTAGCGGGGGGGAGCTACAATGAGCAGTTCTTC. Protein sequence: CASSLGLAGGSYNEQFF. The chain uses TRBV7-6 and TRBJ2-1, with 11 bases matching TRBD2. Germline loops: CDR1 SGHVS, CDR2 FNYEAQ. The CDR3 consists of 17 residues. J lost 3 bases, V lost 1 base, and 5 bases had no gene match.

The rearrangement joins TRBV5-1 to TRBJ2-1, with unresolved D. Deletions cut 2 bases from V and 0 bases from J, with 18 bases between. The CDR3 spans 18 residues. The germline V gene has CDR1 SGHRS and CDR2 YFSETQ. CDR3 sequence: CASSFWAGALSSYNEQFF. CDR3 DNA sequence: TGCGCCAGCAGCTTCTGGGCTGGCGCACTGAGCTCCTACAATGAGCAGTTCTTC.

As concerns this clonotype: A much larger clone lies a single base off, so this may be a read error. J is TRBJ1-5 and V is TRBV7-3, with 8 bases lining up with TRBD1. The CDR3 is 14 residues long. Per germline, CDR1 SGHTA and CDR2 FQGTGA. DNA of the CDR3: TGTGCCAGCAGCTGGACAGGGTACGATCAGTCCCAGCATTTT. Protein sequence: CASSWTGYDQSQHF.

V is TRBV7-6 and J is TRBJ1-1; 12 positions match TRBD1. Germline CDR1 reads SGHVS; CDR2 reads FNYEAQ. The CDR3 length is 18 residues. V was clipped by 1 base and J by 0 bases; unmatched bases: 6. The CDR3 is CASSLEGGTGGMNTEAFF. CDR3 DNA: TGTGCCAGCAGCTTAGAGGGGGGGACAGGGGGCATGAACACTGAAGCTTTCTTT.

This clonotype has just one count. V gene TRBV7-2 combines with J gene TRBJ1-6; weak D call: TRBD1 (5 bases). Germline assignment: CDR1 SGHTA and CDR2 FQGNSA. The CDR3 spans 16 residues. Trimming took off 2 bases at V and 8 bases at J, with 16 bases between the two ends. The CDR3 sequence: CASSLSAGTAYSPLHF. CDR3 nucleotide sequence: TGTGCCAGCAGCTTATCCGCCGGGACGGCGTATTCACCCCTCCACTTT.

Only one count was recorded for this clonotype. CDR3 DNA: TGTGCCATCAGGACCGATACTCAAGCGCAGTACTTC. It is translated as CAIRTDTQAQYF. The chain has TRBV10-3 and TRBJ2-7; D unclear. Germline V gene data show CDR1 as ENHRY and CDR2 as SYGVKD. The CDR3 consists of 12 residues. Trimming took 6 bases from V and 9 from J, leaving 15 bases between them.

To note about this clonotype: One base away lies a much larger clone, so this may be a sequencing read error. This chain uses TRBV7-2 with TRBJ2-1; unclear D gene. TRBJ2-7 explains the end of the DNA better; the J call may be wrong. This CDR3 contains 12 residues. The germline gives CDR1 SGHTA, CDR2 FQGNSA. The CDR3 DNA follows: TGTGCCAGCAGCTTAGTCGTGAATGAGCAGTACTTC. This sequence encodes CASSLVVNEQYF.

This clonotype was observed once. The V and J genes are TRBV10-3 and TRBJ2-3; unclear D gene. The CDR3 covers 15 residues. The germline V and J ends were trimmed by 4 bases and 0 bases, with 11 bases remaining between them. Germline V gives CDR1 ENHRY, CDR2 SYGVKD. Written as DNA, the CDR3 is TGTGCCATCAGTGTTACGGAACCTAGCACAGATACGCAGTATTTT. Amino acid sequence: CAISVTEPSTDTQYF.

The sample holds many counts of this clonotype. The CDR3 DNA follows: TGTGCCAGCAGTTACAGCCAGGGAACGAACACTGAAGCTTTCTTT. Encoded protein: CASSYSQGTNTEAFF. The V call is TRBV6-8, the J call TRBJ1-1, with TRBD1 as a possible D gene (5 bases). Trimming pared 2 bases from V and 1 base from J, leaving 11 bases between. Germline CDR1 and CDR2: MNHGY and SAAAGT. The CDR3 loop spans 15 amino acids.